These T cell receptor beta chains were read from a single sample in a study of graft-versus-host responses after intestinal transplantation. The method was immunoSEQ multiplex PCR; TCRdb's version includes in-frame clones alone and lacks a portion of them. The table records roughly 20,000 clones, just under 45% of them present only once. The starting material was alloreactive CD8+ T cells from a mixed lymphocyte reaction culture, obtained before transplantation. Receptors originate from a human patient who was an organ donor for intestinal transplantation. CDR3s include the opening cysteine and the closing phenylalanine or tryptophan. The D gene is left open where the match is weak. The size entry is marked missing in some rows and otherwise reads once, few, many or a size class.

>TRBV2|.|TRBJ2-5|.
TGTGCCAGCAGTGAATTGGATGCGTGGGAGACCCAGTACTTC
CASSELDAWETQYF
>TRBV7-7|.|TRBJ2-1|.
TGTGCCAGCAGCGCGGGACCCACGGCCGATGAGCAGTTCTTC
CASSAGPTADEQFF
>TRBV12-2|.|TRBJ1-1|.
TGTGCAAGTCGCCGGGGGGCCCGAAACACTGAAGCTTTCTTT
CASRRGARNTEAFF
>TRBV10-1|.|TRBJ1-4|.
TGCGCCAGCCCGGTCAGGGCAACTAATGAAAAACTGTTTTTT
CASPVRATNEKLFF
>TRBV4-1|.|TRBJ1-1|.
TGCGCCAGCAGCCAAGTCGTCAGGGGTTATACTGAAGCTTTCTTT
CASSQVVRGYTEAFF
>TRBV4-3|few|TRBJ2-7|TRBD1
TGCGCCAGCAGCCAGTACAGGGGTTTCGGGGAGCAGTACTTC
CASSQYRGFGEQYF
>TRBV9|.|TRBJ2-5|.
TGTGCCAGCAGCGTAGGAGGCGGGGCCGTGGGATGGGAGACCCAGTACTTC
CASSVGGGAVGWETQYF
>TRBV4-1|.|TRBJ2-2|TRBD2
TGCGCCAGCAGCCCGCAGACTAGCAAGGGGACCGGGGAGCTGTTTTTT
CASSPQTSKGTGELFF
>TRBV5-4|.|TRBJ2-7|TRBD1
TGTGCCAGCGGGCCTCAGGACAGGGTCTACGAGCAGTACTTC
CASGPQDRVYEQYF
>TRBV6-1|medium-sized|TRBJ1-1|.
TGTGCCAGCAGTGATGGCGGGGAAGAAGCTTTCTTT
CASSDGGEEAFF
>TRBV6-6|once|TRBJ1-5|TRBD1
TGTGCCAGCAGTTGGGCAGGGGGTGATCAGCCCCAGCATTTT
CASSWAGGDQPQHF
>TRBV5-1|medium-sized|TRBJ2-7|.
TGCGCCAGCAGTTTTATCGCCTACGAGCAGTACTTC
CASSFIAYEQYF
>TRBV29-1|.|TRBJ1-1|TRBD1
TGCAGCTTTCCGACAGGGCATGAAGCTTTCTTT
CSFPTGHEAFF
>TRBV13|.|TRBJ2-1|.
TGTGCCAGCAGCTTAGGCGGGAGCAATGAGCAGTTCTTC
CASSLGGSNEQFF
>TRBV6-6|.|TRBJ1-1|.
TGTGCCAGCAGGTATTATCATGAAGCTTTCTTT
CASRYYHEAFF
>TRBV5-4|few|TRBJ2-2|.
TGTGCCAGCAGCTTCTGGAACACCGGGGAGCTGTTTTTT
CASSFWNTGELFF
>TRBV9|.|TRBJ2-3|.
TGTGCCAGCAGCGTAGCTGCAGATACGCAGTATTTT
CASSVAADTQYF
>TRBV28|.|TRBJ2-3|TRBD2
TGTGCCAGCAGTTTTGTTGGTCTGACTAGCAACACTCACACAGATACGCAGTATTTT
CASSFVGLTSNTHTDTQYF
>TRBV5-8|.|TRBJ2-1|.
TGTGCCAGCAGCCGGATTGCTTTCAGGGAGAGCTCCTACAATGAGCAGTTCTTC
CASSRIAFRESSYNEQFF
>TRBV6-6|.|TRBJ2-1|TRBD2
TGTGCCAGCAGTAGGCCCGGACTAGCGGAAAATGAGCAGTTCTTC
CASSRPGLAENEQFF
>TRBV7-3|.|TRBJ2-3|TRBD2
TGTGCCAGCAGCTTTGGCGGGAGAGACACAGATACGCAGTATTTT
CASSFGGRDTDTQYF
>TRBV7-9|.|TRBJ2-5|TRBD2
TGTGCCAGCACTGGGGGGGAGCGAGGCCAAGAGACCCAGTACTTC
CASTGGERGQETQYF
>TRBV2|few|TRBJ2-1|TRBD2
TGTGCCAGCAGCGCCCTAGCGGGATTTACCTACAATGAGCAGTTCTTC
CASSALAGFTYNEQFF
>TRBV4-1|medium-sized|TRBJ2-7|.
TGCGCCAGCAGCCAAGATTTTGGCTACGAGCAGTACTTC
CASSQDFGYEQYF
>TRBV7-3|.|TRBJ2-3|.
TGTGCCAGCAGCTTAGGAGGACCGGGAAGCACAGATACGCAGTATTTT
CASSLGGPGSTDTQYF
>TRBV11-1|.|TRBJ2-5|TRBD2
TGTGCCAGCAGCGCCTCTTTGGGGACTAGCTGGGAGACCCAGTACTTC
CASSASLGTSWETQYF
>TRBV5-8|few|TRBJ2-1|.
TGTGCCAGCAGCAGAGACAGATTCTATGAGCAGTTCTTC
CASSRDRFYEQFF
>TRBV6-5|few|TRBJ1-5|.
TGTGCCAGCAGTTTTGATGGCAATCAGCCCCAGCATTTT
CASSFDGNQPQHF
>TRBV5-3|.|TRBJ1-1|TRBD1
TGTGCCAGCAGCTTGGGACAGGACACTGAAGCTTTCTTT
CASSLGQDTEAFF
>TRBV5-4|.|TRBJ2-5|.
TGTGCCAGCAGCTTGACGGGTTTCCAAGAGACCCAGTACTTC
CASSLTGFQETQYF
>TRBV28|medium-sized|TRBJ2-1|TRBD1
TGTGCCAGCAGTTTATATCCGACAGGGAACAATGAGCAGTTCTTC
CASSLYPTGNNEQFF
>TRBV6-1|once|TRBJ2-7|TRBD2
TGTGCCAGCAGCTTTAGCGGGAGTTATAACGAGCAGTACTTC
CASSFSGSYNEQYF
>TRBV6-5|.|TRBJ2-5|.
TGTGCCAGCAGTACGGAGTCGATCGGGGAGACCCAGTACTTC
CASSTESIGETQYF
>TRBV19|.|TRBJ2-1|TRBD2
TGTGCCAGTAGTATAATCACGACTAGCCCCAATGAGCAGTTCTTC
CASSIITTSPNEQFF
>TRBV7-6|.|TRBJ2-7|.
TGTGCCAGCAGCTTAGGAATCGACTACGAGCAGTACTTC
CASSLGIDYEQYF
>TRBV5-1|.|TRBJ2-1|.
TGCGCCAGCAGCACCCAACCAAGTCGGTTGCACCACAATGAGCAGTTCTTC
CASSTQPSRLHHNEQFF
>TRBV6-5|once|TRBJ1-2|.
TGTGCCAGCAGTTACTCAGGGTCCTATGGCTACACCTTC
CASSYSGSYGYTF
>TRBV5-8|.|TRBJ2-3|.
TGTGCCAGCAGCCCAGGGATTTCGAGGACAGATACGCAGTATTTT
CASSPGISRTDTQYF